One and the same sample provided the 10 T cell receptor beta chains below, sequenced in a study of CD8+CD57+ T cells in acquired aplastic anemia. CDR3 and TCR beta VDJ profiling relied on genomic DNA as the template. TCRdb reanalysed the reads using MiXCR and keeps one entry per CDR3 protein. The sample consists of 74,000 or so distinct CDR3 sequences, under 65% of them appearing once. Sequenced: sorted CD4+, CD8+, or CD8+CD57+ T cells (not recorded which) from PBMCs. Receptor source: a human donor in good health, serving as a control.

The chain combines TRBV10-3 with TRBJ2-1, with D tentatively TRBD2 (6 bases). Germline V gene data show CDR1 as ENHRY and CDR2 as SYGVKD. Trimming took 6 bases from V and 5 from J, leaving 11 bases between them. This CDR3 spans 13 amino acids. DNA for the CDR3: TGTGCCATCAGGAGGGGACTGAACAATGAGCAGTTCTTC. Its translation is CAIRRGLNNEQFF.

The rearrangement joins TRBV2 to TRBJ2-5; tentatively, D is TRBD1 (5 bases). The germline CDR1 and CDR2 sequences are SNHLY and FYNNEI. The CDR3 has 14 amino acids. Between the trimmed V and J ends, which lost 4 bases and 7 bases, there was a span of 16 bases. This CDR3 is CASSVSGLGVTQYF. The CDR3 DNA is TGTGCCAGCAGTGTTTCAGGGTTGGGCGTGACCCAGTACTTC.

Comment on this clonotype: A single base separates this from a much larger clone, so it may be a read error. V usage is TRBV27 and J usage is TRBJ2-3; D is unclear. The tail of the sequence fits TRBJ1-5 better, so the J call may be wrong. Looked up from germline, CDR1 is MNHEY and CDR2 is SMNVEV (reference sequence). The length of the CDR3 is 11 residues. CDR3 nucleotide sequence: TGTGCCAGCCACACCACAGATACGCAGCATTTT. The encoded protein is CASHTTDTQHF.

This sequence joins TRBV19 and TRBJ2-1, with 7 bases matching TRBD1. This CDR3 is built from 14 residues. V shed 3 bases and J 7 bases; nucleotides not matched to a gene: 6. Germline CDR1 LNHDA, CDR2 SQIVND (reference sequence). Written as DNA, the CDR3 is TGTGCCAGTAGTATGTCGACAGGGTCAAATGAGCAGTTCTTC. Translating it yields CASSMSTGSNEQFF.

The gene calls are TRBV2 and TRBJ2-7; 9 nucleotides match TRBD1. This CDR3 is built from 15 residues. The trim removed 4 bases at V and 3 bases at J, leaving 7 bases unmatched. Per the germline V gene, CDR1 is SNHLY and CDR2 is FYNNEI. The CDR3 region is CASSAGQGTNYEQYF. The DNA of the CDR3 is TGTGCCAGCAGTGCGGGACAGGGAACCAACTACGAGCAGTACTTC.

The rearrangement links TRBV24-1 to TRBJ2-1; TRBD2 matches 12 bases. This CDR3 contains 16 residues. The trim removed 4 bases at V and 4 bases at J, leaving 4 bases unmatched. Germline lookup yields CDR1 KGHDR and CDR2 SFDVKD. CDR3 in amino acids: CATSDPTSGRYNEQFF. The CDR3 nucleotides are TGTGCCACCAGTGACCCGACTAGCGGGAGATACAATGAGCAGTTCTTC.

This clonotype has a handful of counts. The chain employs TRBV5-6 and TRBJ2-1; D call uncertain. Trimming stripped 0 bases from V and 3 bases from J, with 7 bases between. The CDR3 loop spans 14 amino acids. Germline V gene lookup returns CDR1 SGHDT and CDR2 YYEEEE. The CDR3 protein is CASSLGAVYNEQFF. The CDR3 DNA sequence: TGTGCCAGCAGCTTGGGGGCCGTCTACAATGAGCAGTTCTTC.

There are a few counts of this clonotype. This rearrangement joins TRBV15 to TRBJ1-5; possible D gene TRBD1, 6 bases. This CDR3 comprises 15 residues. Germline V gene sequence: CDR1 LNHNV, CDR2 YYDKDF (reference sequence). V dropped 0 bases and J dropped 4 bases, with 10 bases sitting between them. The CDR3 coding sequence is TGTGCCACCAGCAGAGATCTAGGGGGGAATCAGCCCCAGCATTTT. This sequence encodes CATSRDLGGNQPQHF.

The chain employs TRBV7-8 and TRBJ2-7; 8 positions agree with TRBD1. The CDR3 extends over 15 amino acids. V shed 1 base, J shed 3 bases, and the junction held 5 bases outside the gene matches. Germline V lookup: CDR1 SGHVS, CDR2 FQNEAQ. The CDR3 bases are TGTGCCAGCAGCTTAGGGACAGGGTTTGGCTACGAGCAGTACTTC. Translated: CASSLGTGFGYEQYF.

J is TRBJ2-1 and V is TRBV19; 14 bases align to TRBD2. V trimming: 4 bases; J trimming: 4 bases; junction bases outside the gene matches: 3. The CDR3 length is 16 residues. Germline V gene sequence: CDR1 LNHDA, CDR2 SQIVND (reference sequence). For the CDR3, the DNA is TGTGCCAGTAGTAAGACTAGCGGGAGGGTATACAATGAGCAGTTCTTC. Translating gives CASSKTSGRVYNEQFF.